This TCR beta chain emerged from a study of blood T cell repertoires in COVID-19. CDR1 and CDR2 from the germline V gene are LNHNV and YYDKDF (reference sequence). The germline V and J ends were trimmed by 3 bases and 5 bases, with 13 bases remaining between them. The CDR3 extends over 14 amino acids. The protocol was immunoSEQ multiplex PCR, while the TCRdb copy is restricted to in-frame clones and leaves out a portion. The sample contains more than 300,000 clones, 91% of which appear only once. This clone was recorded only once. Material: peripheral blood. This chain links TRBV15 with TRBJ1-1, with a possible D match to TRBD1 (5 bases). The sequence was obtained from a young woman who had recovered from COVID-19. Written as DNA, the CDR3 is TGTGCCACCAGCAGCGGAAGGGGCGCGACTGAAGCTTTCTTT. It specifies CATSSGRGATEAFF.